This T cell receptor (beta chain) was identified during a study of blood T cell repertoires in COVID-19. Study at large: PBMCs, B-cell-depleted T cells, or T cells provided the cDNA or gDNA that made up the material.

In the source study's methods: Amplification of reference gene primers was used by the study to estimate nucleated cell counts. The assay was immunoSEQ multiplex PCR, and TCRdb's table has in-frame clones only and misses some. The DNA was the basis for D and trimming; V, J and clone size are from that table. In the table there are under 75,000 clones, about 70% of which are singletons. This CDR3 spans 16 amino acids. V was clipped by 7 bases and J by 4 bases; unmatched bases: 11. Germline-derived CDR1 and CDR2 are WSHSY and SAAADI. Sample: peripheral blood. This chain joins TRBV10-2 and TRBJ2-2; 8 bases line up with TRBD2. This clonotype was sampled from a woman aged 45-60 years with active or convalescent COVID-19. The CDR3 DNA is TGCGCCAGCAACTCACCGGGACTAGGAGGCACCGGGGAGCTGTTTTTT. Translation gives CASNSPGLGGTGELFF.